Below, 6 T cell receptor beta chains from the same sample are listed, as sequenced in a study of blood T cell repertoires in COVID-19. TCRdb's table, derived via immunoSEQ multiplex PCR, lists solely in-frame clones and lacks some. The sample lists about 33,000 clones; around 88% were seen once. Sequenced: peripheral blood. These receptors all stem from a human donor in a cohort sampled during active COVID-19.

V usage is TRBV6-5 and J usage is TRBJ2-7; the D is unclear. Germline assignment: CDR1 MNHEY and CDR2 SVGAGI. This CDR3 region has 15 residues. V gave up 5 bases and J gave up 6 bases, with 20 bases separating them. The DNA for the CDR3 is TGTGCCAGCAGTCCAACCCAGACAACGATCGGCGAGCAGTACTTC. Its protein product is CASSPTQTTIGEQYF.

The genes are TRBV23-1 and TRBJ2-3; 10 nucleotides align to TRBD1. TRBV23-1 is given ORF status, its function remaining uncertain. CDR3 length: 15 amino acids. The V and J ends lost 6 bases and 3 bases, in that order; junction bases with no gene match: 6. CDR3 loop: CASRYRDRGTDTQYF. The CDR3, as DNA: TGCGCCAGCAGATACCGGGACAGGGGTACAGATACGCAGTATTTT.

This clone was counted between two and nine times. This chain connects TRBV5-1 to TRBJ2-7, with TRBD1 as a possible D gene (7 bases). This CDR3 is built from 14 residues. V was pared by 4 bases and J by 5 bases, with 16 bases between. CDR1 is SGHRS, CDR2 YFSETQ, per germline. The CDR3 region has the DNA TGCGCCAGCAGCCTCATTCAGGGGGGCAACGAGCAGTACTTC. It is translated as CASSLIQGGNEQYF.

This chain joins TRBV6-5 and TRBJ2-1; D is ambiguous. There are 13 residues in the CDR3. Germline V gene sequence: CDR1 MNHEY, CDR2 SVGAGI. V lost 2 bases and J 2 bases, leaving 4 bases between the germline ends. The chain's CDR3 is CASSYATYNEQFF. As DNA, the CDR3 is TGTGCCAGCAGTTACGCTACCTACAATGAGCAGTTCTTC.

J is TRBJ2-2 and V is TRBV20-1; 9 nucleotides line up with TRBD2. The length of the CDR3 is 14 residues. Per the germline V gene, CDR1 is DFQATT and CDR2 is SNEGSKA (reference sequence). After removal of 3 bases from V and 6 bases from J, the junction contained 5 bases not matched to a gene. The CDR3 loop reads CSASPGGGAGELFF. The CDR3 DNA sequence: TGCAGTGCTAGTCCGGGCGGGGGGGCCGGGGAGCTGTTTTTT.

CDR3 in amino acids: CASSPRSGGRDEQFF. In nucleotides, the CDR3 is TGTGCCAGCTCACCACGTTCGGGGGGGCGCGATGAGCAGTTCTTC. The chain uses TRBV18 and TRBJ2-1; 8 nucleotides line up with TRBD2. Germline lookup yields CDR1 KGHSH and CDR2 LQKENI. This CDR3 contains 15 residues. Unmatched junction bases numbered 7, after V lost 1 base and J lost 8 bases.